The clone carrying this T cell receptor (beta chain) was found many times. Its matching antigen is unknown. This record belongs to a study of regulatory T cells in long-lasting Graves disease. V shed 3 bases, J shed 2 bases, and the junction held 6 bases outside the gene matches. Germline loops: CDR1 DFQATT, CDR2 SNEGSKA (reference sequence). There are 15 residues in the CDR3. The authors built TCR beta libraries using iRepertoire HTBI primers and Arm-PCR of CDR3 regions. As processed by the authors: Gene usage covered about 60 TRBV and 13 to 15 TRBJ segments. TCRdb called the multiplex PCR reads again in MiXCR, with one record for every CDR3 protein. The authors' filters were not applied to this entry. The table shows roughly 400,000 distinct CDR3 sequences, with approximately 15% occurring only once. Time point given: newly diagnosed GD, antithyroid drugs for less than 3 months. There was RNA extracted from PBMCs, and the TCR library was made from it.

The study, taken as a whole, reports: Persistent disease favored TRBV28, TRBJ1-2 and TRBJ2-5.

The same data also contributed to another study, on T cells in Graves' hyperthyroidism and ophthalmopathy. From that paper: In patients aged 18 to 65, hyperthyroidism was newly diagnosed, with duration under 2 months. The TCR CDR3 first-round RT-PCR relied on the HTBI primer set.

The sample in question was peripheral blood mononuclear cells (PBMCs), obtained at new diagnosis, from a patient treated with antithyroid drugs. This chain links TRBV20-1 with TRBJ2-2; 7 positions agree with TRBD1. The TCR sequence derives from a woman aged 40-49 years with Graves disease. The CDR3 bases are TGCAGTGCTAGGGACGGGACAGTAAACACCGGGGAGCTGTTTTTT. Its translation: CSARDGTVNTGELFF.